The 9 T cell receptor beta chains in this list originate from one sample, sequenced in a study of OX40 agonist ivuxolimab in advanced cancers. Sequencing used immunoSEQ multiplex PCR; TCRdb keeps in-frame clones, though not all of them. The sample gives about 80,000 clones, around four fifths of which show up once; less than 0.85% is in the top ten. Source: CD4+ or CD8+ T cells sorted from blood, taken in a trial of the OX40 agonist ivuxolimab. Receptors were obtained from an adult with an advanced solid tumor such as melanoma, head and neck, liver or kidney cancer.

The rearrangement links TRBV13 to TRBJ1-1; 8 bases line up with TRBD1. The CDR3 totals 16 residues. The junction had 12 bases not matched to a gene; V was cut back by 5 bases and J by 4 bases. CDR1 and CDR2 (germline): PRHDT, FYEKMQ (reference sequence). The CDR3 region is CASSPLRTGRVTEAFF. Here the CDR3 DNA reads TGTGCCAGCAGCCCCCTACGGACAGGGAGGGTCACTGAAGCTTTCTTT.

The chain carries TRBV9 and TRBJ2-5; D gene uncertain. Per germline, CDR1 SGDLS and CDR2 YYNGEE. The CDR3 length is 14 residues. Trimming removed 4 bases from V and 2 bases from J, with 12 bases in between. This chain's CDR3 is CASSPRPGQETQYF. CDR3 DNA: TGTGCCAGCAGCCCCCGTCCAGGACAAGAGACCCAGTACTTC.

CDR3 coding DNA: TGTGCCTGGAGTGTACTCGGGGCAGGGACTGAAGCTTTCTTT. This encodes CAWSVLGAGTEAFF. V and J are TRBV30 and TRBJ1-1; a weak D match, TRBD1 (5 bases). This CDR3 region has 14 residues. V was cut by 0 bases and J by 5 bases, with 13 bases left in between. Germline-derived CDR1 and CDR2 are GTSNPN and SVGIG (reference sequence).

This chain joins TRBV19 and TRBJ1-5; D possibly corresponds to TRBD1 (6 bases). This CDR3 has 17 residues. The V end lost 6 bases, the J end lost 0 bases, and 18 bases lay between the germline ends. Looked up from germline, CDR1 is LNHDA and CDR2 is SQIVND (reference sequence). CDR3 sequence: CASRGPRTVYSNQPQHF. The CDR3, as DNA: TGTGCCAGTAGAGGCCCCCGGACAGTTTATAGCAATCAGCCCCAGCATTTT.

CDR3 residues: CASSPGQTLNTEAFF. The CDR3 DNA reads as TGTGCCAGCTCGCCGGGACAGACCCTGAACACTGAAGCTTTCTTT. The chain employs TRBV18 and TRBJ1-1; 7 bases match TRBD1. From germline, CDR1 is KGHSH and CDR2 LQKENI. V lost 6 bases and J lost 0; bases outside the gene matches: 7. This CDR3 region has 15 residues.

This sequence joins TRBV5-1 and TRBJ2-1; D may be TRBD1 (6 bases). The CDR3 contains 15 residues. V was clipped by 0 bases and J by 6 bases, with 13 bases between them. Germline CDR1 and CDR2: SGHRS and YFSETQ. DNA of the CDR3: TGCGCCAGCAGCTTGGCGACTACCAGGGGCAATGAGCAGTTCTTC. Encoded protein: CASSLATTRGNEQFF.

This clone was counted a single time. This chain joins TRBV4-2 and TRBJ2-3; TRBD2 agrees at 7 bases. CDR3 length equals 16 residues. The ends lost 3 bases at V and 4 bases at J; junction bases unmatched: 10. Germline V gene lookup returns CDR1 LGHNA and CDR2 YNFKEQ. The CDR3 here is CASSHSGRAGADTQYF. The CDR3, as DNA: TGTGCCAGCAGCCATTCGGGGAGGGCCGGGGCAGATACGCAGTATTTT.

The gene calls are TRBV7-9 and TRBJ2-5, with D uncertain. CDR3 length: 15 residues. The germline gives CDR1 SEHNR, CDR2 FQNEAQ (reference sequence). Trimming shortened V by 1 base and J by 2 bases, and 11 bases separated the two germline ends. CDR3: CASSLGGRQQETQYF. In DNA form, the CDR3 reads TGTGCCAGCAGCTTAGGCGGTAGGCAGCAAGAGACCCAGTACTTC. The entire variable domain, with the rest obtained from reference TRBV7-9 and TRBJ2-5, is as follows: DTGVSQNPRHKITKRGQNVTFRCDPISEHNRLYWYRQTLGQGPEFLTYFQNEAQLEKSRLLSDRFSAERPKGSFSTLEIQRTEQGDSAMYLCASSLGGRQQETQYFGPGTRLLVL.

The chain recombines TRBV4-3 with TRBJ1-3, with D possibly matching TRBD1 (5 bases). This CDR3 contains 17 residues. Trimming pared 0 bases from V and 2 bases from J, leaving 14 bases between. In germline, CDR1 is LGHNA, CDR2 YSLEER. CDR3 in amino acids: CASSQDWDLEAGNTIYF. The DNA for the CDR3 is TGCGCCAGCAGCCAAGATTGGGACCTAGAAGCTGGAAACACCATATATTTT.